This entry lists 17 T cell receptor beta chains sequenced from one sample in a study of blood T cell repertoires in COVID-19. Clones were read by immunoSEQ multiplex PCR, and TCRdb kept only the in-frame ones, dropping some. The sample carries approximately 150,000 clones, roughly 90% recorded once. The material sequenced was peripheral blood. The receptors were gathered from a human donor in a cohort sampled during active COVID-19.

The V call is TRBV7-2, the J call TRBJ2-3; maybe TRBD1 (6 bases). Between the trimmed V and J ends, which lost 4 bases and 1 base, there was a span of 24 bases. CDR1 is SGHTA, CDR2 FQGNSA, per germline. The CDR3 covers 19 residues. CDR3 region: CASSSNSGAYTQRTDTQYF. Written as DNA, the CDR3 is TGTGCCAGCAGCTCGAACTCAGGGGCCTACACCCAGCGCACAGATACGCAGTATTTT.

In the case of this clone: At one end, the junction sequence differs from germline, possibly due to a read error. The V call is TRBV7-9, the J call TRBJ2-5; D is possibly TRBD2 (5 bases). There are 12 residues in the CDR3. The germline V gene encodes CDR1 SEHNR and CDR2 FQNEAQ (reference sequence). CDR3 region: CASSTGVEAQYF. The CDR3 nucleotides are TGTGCCAGCAGCACCGGGGTAGAGGCCCAGTACTTC.

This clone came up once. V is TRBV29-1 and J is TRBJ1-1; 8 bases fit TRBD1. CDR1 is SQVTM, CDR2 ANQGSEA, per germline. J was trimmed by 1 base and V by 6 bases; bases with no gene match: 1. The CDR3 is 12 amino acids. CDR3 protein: CSVDRGNTEAFF. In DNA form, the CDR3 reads TGCAGCGTCGACAGGGGGAACACTGAAGCTTTCTTT. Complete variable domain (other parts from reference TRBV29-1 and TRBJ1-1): SAVISQKPSRDICQRGTSLTIQCQVDSQVTMMFWYRQQPGQSLTLIATANQGSEATYESGFVIDKFPISRPNLTFSTLTVSNMSPEDSSIYLCSVDRGNTEAFFGQGTRLTVV.

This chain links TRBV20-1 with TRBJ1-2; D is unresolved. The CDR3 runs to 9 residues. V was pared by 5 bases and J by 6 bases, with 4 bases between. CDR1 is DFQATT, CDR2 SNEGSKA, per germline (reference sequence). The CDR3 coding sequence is TGCAGTGCTCGGGATGGCTACACCTTC. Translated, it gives CSARDGYTF.

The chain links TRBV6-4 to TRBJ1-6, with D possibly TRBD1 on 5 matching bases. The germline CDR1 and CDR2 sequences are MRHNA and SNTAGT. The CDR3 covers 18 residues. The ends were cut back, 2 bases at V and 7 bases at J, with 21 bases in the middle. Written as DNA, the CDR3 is TGTGCCAGCAGTGACGCCTTCCCTAAGCAGGGAACAAATTCACCCCTCCACTTT. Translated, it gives CASSDAFPKQGTNSPLHF.

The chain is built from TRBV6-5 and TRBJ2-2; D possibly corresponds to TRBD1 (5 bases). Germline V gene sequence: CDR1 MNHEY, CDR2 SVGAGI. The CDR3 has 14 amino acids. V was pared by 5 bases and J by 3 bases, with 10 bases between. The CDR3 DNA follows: TGTGCCAGCAGTCTAACAGGCGACACCGGGGAGCTGTTTTTT. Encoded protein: CASSLTGDTGELFF.

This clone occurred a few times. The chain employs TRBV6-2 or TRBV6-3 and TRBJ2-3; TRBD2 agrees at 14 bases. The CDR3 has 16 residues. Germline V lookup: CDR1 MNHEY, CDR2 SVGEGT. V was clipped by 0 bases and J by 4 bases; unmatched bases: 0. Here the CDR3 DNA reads TGTGCCAGCAGTTACTCGACTAGCGGGGGGGCAGATACGCAGTATTTT. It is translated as CASSYSTSGGADTQYF.

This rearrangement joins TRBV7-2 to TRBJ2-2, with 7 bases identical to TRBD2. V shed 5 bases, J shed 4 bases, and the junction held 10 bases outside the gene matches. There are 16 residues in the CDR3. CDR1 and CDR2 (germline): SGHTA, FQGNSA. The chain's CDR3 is CASSLNGGSLTGELFF. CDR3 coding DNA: TGTGCCAGCAGCCTTAACGGGGGGTCGCTCACCGGGGAGCTGTTTTTT.

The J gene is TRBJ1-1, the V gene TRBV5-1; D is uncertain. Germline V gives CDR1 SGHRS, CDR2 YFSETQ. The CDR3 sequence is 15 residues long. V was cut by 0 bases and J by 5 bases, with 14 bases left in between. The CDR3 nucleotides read TGCGCCAGCAGCTTGGCCCCGGGGTCTAAGACTGAAGCTTTCTTT. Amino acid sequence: CASSLAPGSKTEAFF.

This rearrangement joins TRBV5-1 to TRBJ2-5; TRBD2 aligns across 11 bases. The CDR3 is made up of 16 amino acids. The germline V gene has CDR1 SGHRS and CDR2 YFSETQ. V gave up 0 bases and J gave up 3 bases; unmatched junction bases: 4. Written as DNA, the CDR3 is TGCGCCAGCAGCTTGGGGCCGGGACTAGCGGAAGAGACCCAGTACTTC. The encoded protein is CASSLGPGLAEETQYF.

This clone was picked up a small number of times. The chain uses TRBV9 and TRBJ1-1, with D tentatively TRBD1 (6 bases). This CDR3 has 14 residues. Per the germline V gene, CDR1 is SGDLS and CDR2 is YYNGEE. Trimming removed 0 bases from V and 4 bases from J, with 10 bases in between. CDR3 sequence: CASSVEGDGTEAFF. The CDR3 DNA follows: TGTGCCAGCAGCGTAGAGGGGGACGGCACTGAAGCTTTCTTT.

CDR3 in DNA: TGTGCCAGCGTGAACAGGGGCGATGAGCAGTTCTTC. Translated: CASVNRGDEQFF. This rearrangement joins TRBV25-1 to TRBJ2-1; TRBD1 agrees at 7 bases. Germline V CDR1 and CDR2: MGHDK, SYGVNS. V shed 8 bases, J shed 8 bases, and the junction held 6 bases outside the gene matches. The CDR3 consists of 12 residues.

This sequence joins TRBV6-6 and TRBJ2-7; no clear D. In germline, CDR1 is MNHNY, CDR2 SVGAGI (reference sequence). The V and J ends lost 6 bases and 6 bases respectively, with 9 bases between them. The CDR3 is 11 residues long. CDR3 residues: CASRVTGEQYF. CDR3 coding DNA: TGTGCCAGCAGGGTAACTGGCGAGCAGTACTTC.

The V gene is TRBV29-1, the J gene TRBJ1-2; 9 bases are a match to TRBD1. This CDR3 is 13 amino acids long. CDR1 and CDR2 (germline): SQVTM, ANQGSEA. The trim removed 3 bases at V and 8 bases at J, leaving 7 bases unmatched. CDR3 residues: CSVEKDRGAGYTF. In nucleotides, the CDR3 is TGCAGCGTTGAGAAGGACAGGGGAGCCGGCTACACCTTC. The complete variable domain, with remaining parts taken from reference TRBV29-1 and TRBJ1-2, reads SAVISQKPSRDICQRGTSLTIQCQVDSQVTMMFWYRQQPGQSLTLIATANQGSEATYESGFVIDKFPISRPNLTFSTLTVSNMSPEDSSIYLCSVEKDRGAGYTFGSGTRLTVV.

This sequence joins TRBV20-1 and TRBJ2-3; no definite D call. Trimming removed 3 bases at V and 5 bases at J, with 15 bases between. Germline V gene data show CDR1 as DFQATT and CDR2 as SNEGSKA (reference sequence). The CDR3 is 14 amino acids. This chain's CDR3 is CSASLEVAGDTQYF. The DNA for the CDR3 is TGCAGTGCTAGTCTAGAGGTCGCTGGAGATACGCAGTATTTT.

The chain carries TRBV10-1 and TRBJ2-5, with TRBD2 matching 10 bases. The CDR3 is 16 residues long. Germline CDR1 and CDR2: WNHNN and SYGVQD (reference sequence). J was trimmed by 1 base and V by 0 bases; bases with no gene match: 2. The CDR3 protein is CASSESLAGGQETQYF. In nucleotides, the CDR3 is TGCGCCAGCAGTGAGTCCTTAGCGGGGGGCCAAGAGACCCAGTACTTC.

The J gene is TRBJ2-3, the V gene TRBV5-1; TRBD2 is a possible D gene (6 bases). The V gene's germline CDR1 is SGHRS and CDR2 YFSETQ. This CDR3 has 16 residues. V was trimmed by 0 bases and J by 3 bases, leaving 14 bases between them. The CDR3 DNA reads TGCGCCAGCAGCTTGGAAGGCGGGGTCTCTACAGATACGCAGTATTTT. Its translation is CASSLEGGVSTDTQYF.